This T cell receptor (beta chain) was sequenced during a study of control samples from healthy donors and cancer patients. Losses at the gene ends were 6 bases for V and 5 bases for J; bases not matched to a gene: 12. Looked up from germline, CDR1 is GTSNPN and CDR2 is SVGIG (reference sequence). CDR3 length equals 15 residues. Assay: immunoSEQ multiplex PCR; the TCRdb copy retains only in-frame clones and omits some. The sample lists around 110,000 clones; 75% to 90% were seen once. This clonotype was sampled from a woman aged 50 to 65 with colorectal cancer. What was sequenced was PBMCs. V usage is TRBV30 and J usage is TRBJ2-3, with 9 positions matching TRBD2. CDR3 loop: CACNNLAGAEDTQYF. Here the CDR3 DNA reads TGTGCCTGCAACAACTTAGCGGGAGCGGAAGATACGCAGTATTTT.